These 28 T cell receptor beta chains were sequenced from one sample in a study of spatial heterogeneity in lung cancer. Using its own MiXCR run on the 5' RACE reads, TCRdb lists one record per CDR3 protein. The sample has about 23,000 distinct CDR3 sequences, over 3% seen once. Stated time point: sample taken at primary tumor resection. Whole RNA, isolated from tumor, nontumor lung or frozen PBMC, was sequenced without prior sorting. This sample comprised PBMCs, obtained at surgery. These receptors were obtained from a female donor with early-stage non-small cell lung cancer.

CDR3 amino acids: CASSLARDRGSFAFF. In DNA form, the CDR3 reads TGTGCCAGCAGCTTGGCCCGGGACAGGGGAAGTTTCGCTTTCTTT. The genes are TRBV5-5 and TRBJ1-1; 10 bases line up with TRBD1. The CDR3 consists of 15 residues. The ends lost 0 bases at V and 11 bases at J; junction bases unmatched: 10. The germline V gene encodes CDR1 SGHKS and CDR2 YYEKEE (reference sequence).

This clonotype is deemed medium-sized. The chain couples TRBV5-1 to TRBJ1-5; tentative D call: TRBD1 (5 bases). V dropped 5 bases and J dropped 3 bases, with 12 bases sitting between them. Germline V CDR1 and CDR2: SGHRS, YFSETQ. The CDR3 length is 14 residues. The CDR3 loop is CASSPDSTNQPQHF. The CDR3 coding sequence is TGCGCCAGCAGTCCCGACAGCACCAATCAGCCCCAGCATTTT.

V gene TRBV5-4 combines with J gene TRBJ2-2; 14 bases map to TRBD2. The length of the CDR3 is 17 residues. The V gene end was trimmed by 5 bases and the J gene end by 1 base; junction bases not matched to a gene: 4. Germline V CDR1 and CDR2: SGHNT, YYREEE (reference sequence). The CDR3 region is CASRSGTSGRNTGELFF. The DNA for the CDR3 is TGTGCCAGCAGGTCCGGGACTAGCGGGAGGAACACCGGGGAGCTGTTTTTT.

This clonotype was counted at least ten times. This rearrangement joins TRBV5-4 to TRBJ2-5, with 11 bases lining up with TRBD2. Germline values: CDR1 SGHNT, CDR2 YYREEE (reference sequence). The CDR3 covers 17 residues. V shed 3 bases, J shed 3 bases, and the junction held 10 bases outside the gene matches. The CDR3 is CASSSTGAGLAEETQYF. The CDR3 nucleotides read TGTGCCAGCAGCTCGACCGGGGCGGGACTAGCGGAAGAGACCCAGTACTTC.

The rearrangement uses TRBV2 and TRBJ1-5; 8 bases fit TRBD1. The junction had 6 bases not matched to a gene; V was cut back by 3 bases and J by 8 bases. CDR3 length equals 14 residues. CDR1 SNHLY and CDR2 FYNNEI come from the germline V gene. The CDR3 is CASSEDRDWEPQHF. The CDR3 coding sequence is TGTGCCAGCAGTGAGGACAGGGACTGGGAGCCCCAGCATTTT.

This clonotype appeared a few times. V gene TRBV2 combines with J gene TRBJ2-5; D not certain. The V gene's germline CDR1 is SNHLY and CDR2 FYNNEI. The V end lost 2 bases, the J end lost 5 bases, and 9 bases lay between the germline ends. CDR3 length equals 13 residues. The CDR3 reads CASSEQARETQYF. The DNA for the CDR3 is TGTGCCAGCAGTGAACAAGCGCGGGAGACCCAGTACTTC.

The sample holds many counts of this clonotype. The chain is built from TRBV6-1 and TRBJ2-2; D perhaps matches TRBD2 (6 bases). Trimming took off 7 bases at V and 7 bases at J, with 16 bases between the two ends. The CDR3 is 14 residues long. Germline loops: CDR1 MNHNS, CDR2 SASEGT. CDR3 in amino acids: CASNPYPRGGELFF. For the CDR3, the DNA is TGTGCCAGCAATCCTTACCCGCGGGGCGGGGAGCTGTTTTTT.

This clonotype has at least ten counts. V and J are TRBV4-1 and TRBJ2-7; D might be TRBD1 (6 bases). The CDR3 has 15 residues. Germline assignment: CDR1 MGHRA and CDR2 YSYEKL. V lost 5 bases to trimming and J lost 6 bases, with 20 bases between them. This CDR3 is CASSASQYFRGEQYF. The CDR3 bases are TGCGCCAGCAGCGCCTCGCAATACTTCAGGGGCGAGCAGTACTTC.

This clonotype was recorded at least ten times. The chain joins TRBV5-1 to TRBJ1-2; the D gene is possibly TRBD1 (5 bases). The CDR3 spans 15 residues. Trimming cost V 0 bases and J 5 bases, with 14 bases left between them. Germline lookup yields CDR1 SGHRS and CDR2 YFSETQ. CDR3 in amino acids: CASSLVPEDTYGYTF. Here the CDR3 DNA reads TGCGCCAGCAGCTTGGTACCCGAGGACACGTATGGCTACACCTTC.

This clonotype was seen many times. The chain joins TRBV4-1 to TRBJ2-1, with 8 bases lining up with TRBD2. V lost 0 bases to trimming and J lost 0 bases; unmatched junction nucleotides: 7. The CDR3 consists of 18 residues. CDR1 MGHRA and CDR2 YSYEKL come from the germline V gene. CDR3 residues: CASSQDGGRQSSYNEQFF. The DNA of the CDR3 is TGCGCCAGCAGCCAAGATGGCGGGAGGCAGAGCTCCTACAATGAGCAGTTCTTC.

This clonotype was seen ten or more times. This chain uses TRBV10-3 with TRBJ1-3; 7 nucleotides line up with TRBD1. This CDR3 spans 14 amino acids. The germline V gene has CDR1 ENHRY and CDR2 SYGVKD. Germline trimming cut 6 bases from V and 0 bases from J; bases unmatched to any gene: 2. CDR3 nucleotide sequence: TGTGCCATCAGAGCAGGGGGCTCTGGAAACACCATATATTTT. Translation gives CAIRAGGSGNTIYF.

This clonotype came up many times. This chain uses TRBV2 with TRBJ1-2, with D hard to call. V lost 0 bases, J lost 8 bases, and 10 bases lay in between. The CDR3 loop spans 13 amino acids. Germline lookup yields CDR1 SNHLY and CDR2 FYNNEI. CDR3 sequence (DNA): TGTGCCAGCAGTGAAGCAGTAGTGGGCGGCTACACCTTC. Protein sequence: CASSEAVVGGYTF.

This clonotype was recorded many times. The chain uses TRBV6-6 and TRBJ2-1; 7 bases map to TRBD1. The CDR3 spans 15 residues. J gave up 6 bases and V 5 bases, and 10 bases lay outside the gene matches. Germline V gene lookup returns CDR1 MNHNY and CDR2 SVGAGI (reference sequence). CDR3 sequence reads: CASSPDRVIFNEQFF. The CDR3 DNA is TGTGCCAGCAGTCCAGACAGGGTTATTTTCAATGAGCAGTTCTTC.

This clonotype was recorded at least ten times. The chain couples TRBV9 to TRBJ2-7; no reliable D call. The CDR3 is 16 residues long. CDR1 is SGDLS and CDR2 is YYNGEE in the germline V gene. Trimming shortened V by 2 bases and J by 0 bases, and 15 bases separated the two germline ends. CDR3 region: CASSVSGAAISYEQYF. CDR3 DNA: TGTGCCAGCAGCGTTTCGGGTGCAGCGATCTCCTACGAGCAGTACTTC.

This clonotype was seen repeatedly, ten times or more. J is TRBJ1-2 and V is TRBV10-3; D is ambiguous. Looked up from germline, CDR1 is ENHRY and CDR2 is SYGVKD. Trimming took 2 bases from V and 1 from J, leaving 14 bases between them. This CDR3 is built from 16 residues. CDR3 sequence: CAISEIGHPLNYGYTF. The CDR3, as DNA: TGTGCCATCAGTGAGATTGGGCACCCACTTAACTATGGCTACACCTTC.

This clonotype was found many times. This chain uses TRBV7-9 with TRBJ2-2; D possibly corresponds to TRBD2 (5 bases). The germline V and J ends were trimmed by 7 bases and 0 bases, with 15 bases remaining between them. The CDR3 runs 16 residues. CDR1 is SEHNR, CDR2 FQNEAQ, per germline (reference sequence). CDR3 DNA sequence: TGTGCCAGCACACGGACTGGCACGCCGAACACCGGGGAGCTGTTTTTT. It codes for CASTRTGTPNTGELFF.

There are many counts of this clonotype. CDR3 in amino acids: CASSQESPSGLTDTQYF. CDR3 in DNA: TGCGCCAGCAGCCAAGAATCCCCTAGCGGCCTCACAGATACGCAGTATTTT. This chain joins TRBV4-1 and TRBJ2-3, with 7 bases fitting TRBD2. Germline V gives CDR1 MGHRA, CDR2 YSYEKL. Germline trimming cut 0 bases from V and 2 bases from J; bases unmatched to any gene: 8. This CDR3 contains 17 residues.

This clonotype showed up many times. CDR3 nucleotide sequence: TGTGCCAGCAGGGCACTAGCGGAGAGCACAGATACGCAGTATTTT. This codes for CASRALAESTDTQYF. The chain is built from TRBV6-2 or TRBV6-3 and TRBJ2-3, with 8 bases identical to TRBD2. The CDR3 has 15 residues. V lost 6 bases and J lost 0; bases outside the gene matches: 5. Germline V gene data show CDR1 as MNHEY and CDR2 as SVGEGT.

This clonotype was seen ten or more times. V gene TRBV3-1 combines with J gene TRBJ2-5, with 8 nucleotides matching TRBD1. The germline V gene has CDR1 LGHDT and CDR2 YNNKEL (reference sequence). The CDR3 is 16 amino acids. V shed 4 bases and J 7 bases; nucleotides not matched to a gene: 14. The CDR3: CASSPPGQVYEGTQYF. The CDR3 nucleotides read TGTGCCAGCAGCCCCCCGGGACAGGTCTACGAGGGGACCCAGTACTTC.

This clonotype occurred many times. The chain joins TRBV6-4 to TRBJ2-3; D perhaps matches TRBD2 (6 bases). The V end lost 5 bases, the J end lost 2 bases, and 11 bases lay between the germline ends. CDR1 is MRHNA and CDR2 is SNTAGT in the germline V gene. The CDR3 runs 14 residues. The CDR3 DNA follows: TGTGCCAGCAGTCCGCGGGGATTCACAGATACGCAGTATTTT. This translates into CASSPRGFTDTQYF.

This clonotype was recorded many times. The CDR3 sequence is CASSRGVLIGGPQETQYF. The CDR3 bases are TGTGCCAGCAGCCGCGGGGTGTTAATAGGGGGGCCCCAAGAGACCCAGTACTTC. The chain has TRBV7-8 and TRBJ2-5; the D call may be TRBD1 or TRBD2 (6 bases each). CDR3 length: 18 amino acids. Germline V CDR1 and CDR2: SGHVS, FQNEAQ. V was clipped by 5 bases and J by 1 base, with 23 bases between them.

This clonotype was counted at least ten times. The genes are TRBV20-1 and TRBJ1-1, with D unclear. This CDR3 has 13 residues. V was cut by 3 bases and J by 1 base, with 9 bases left in between. Germline CDR1 DFQATT, CDR2 SNEGSKA (reference sequence). CDR3 nucleotides: TGCAGTGCTAGTGAAGACCAGAACACTGAAGCTTTCTTT. As protein: CSASEDQNTEAFF.

This clonotype was seen many times. The CDR3 sequence is CASSQVSGYSYEQYF. The CDR3 nucleotides are TGTGCCAGCAGCCAAGTCTCAGGGTATTCCTACGAGCAGTACTTC. This chain uses TRBV3-1 with TRBJ2-7; D may be TRBD1 (5 bases). The CDR3 extends over 15 amino acids. Trimming left V 1 base short and J 1 base short, with 11 bases between. Germline values: CDR1 LGHDT, CDR2 YNNKEL (reference sequence).

This clonotype was counted ten times or more. The J gene is TRBJ1-1, the V gene TRBV5-6; no firm D call. Germline V gives CDR1 SGHDT, CDR2 YYEEEE. The CDR3 has 11 amino acids. V dropped 5 bases and J dropped 1 base, with 3 bases sitting between them. The CDR3 here is CASSSNTEAFF. CDR3 DNA sequence: TGTGCCAGCAGTTCGAACACTGAAGCTTTCTTT.

This rearrangement joins TRBV20-1 to TRBJ2-5, with 9 bases matching TRBD1. CDR1 and CDR2 from the germline V gene are DFQATT and SNEGSKA (reference sequence). This CDR3 is built from 14 residues. After removal of 5 bases from V and 5 bases from J, the junction contained 9 bases not matched to a gene. CDR3 bases: TGCAGTGCTGACCGGGACAGGGATCCTGAGACCCAGTACTTC. Translated, it gives CSADRDRDPETQYF.

This clonotype has at least ten counts. This chain links TRBV19 with TRBJ2-3, with 7 bases identical to TRBD1. V was pared by 10 bases and J by 5 bases, with 12 bases of the junction left unmatched. Per the germline V gene, CDR1 is LNHDA and CDR2 is SQIVND (reference sequence). The CDR3 runs to 14 residues. CDR3 sequence (DNA): TGTGCCACTGTCTCCGGGACAGCTAAAGATACGCAGTATTTT. It yields the protein CATVSGTAKDTQYF.

This clonotype is categorized as medium-sized (0.01 to 0.1%). The rearrangement links TRBV7-9 to TRBJ2-2; a weak D match, TRBD2 (6 bases). The CDR3 totals 14 residues. CDR1 is SEHNR, CDR2 FQNEAQ, per germline (reference sequence). Trimming removed 5 bases from V and 6 bases from J, with 13 bases in between. The CDR3: CASSAGTPSGELFF. The CDR3 DNA reads TGTGCCAGCAGCGCCGGGACTCCCTCCGGGGAGCTGTTTTTT.

The table lists this clonotype with many counts. The chain combines TRBV5-1 with TRBJ2-5, with 7 bases matching TRBD1. Germline V gene data show CDR1 as SGHRS and CDR2 as YFSETQ. V shed 1 base, J shed 1 base, and the junction held 10 bases outside the gene matches. This CDR3 contains 17 residues. The CDR3 reads CASSLNALGGGQETQYF. CDR3 in DNA: TGCGCCAGCAGCTTGAATGCTTTAGGGGGCGGCCAAGAGACCCAGTACTTC.